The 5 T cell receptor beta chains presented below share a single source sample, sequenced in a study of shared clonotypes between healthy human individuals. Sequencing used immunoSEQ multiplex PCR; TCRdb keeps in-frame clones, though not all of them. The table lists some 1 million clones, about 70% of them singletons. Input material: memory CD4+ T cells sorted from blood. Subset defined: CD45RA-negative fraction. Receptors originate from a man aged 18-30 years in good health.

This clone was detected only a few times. CDR3 nucleotides: TGTGCCAGCAGCGGTGTAGGTGACACTGAAGCTTTCTTT. Amino acids: CASSGVGDTEAFF. The chain employs TRBV9 and TRBJ1-1; the D is unclear. Trimming cost V 3 bases and J 3 bases, with 9 bases left between them. The CDR3 spans 13 residues. CDR1 and CDR2 from the germline V gene are SGDLS and YYNGEE.

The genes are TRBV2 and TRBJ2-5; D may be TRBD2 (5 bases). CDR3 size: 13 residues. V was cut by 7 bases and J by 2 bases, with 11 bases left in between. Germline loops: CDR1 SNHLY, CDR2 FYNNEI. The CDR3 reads CASIRSGQETQYF. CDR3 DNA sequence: TGTGCCAGCATCCGTTCGGGGCAAGAGACCCAGTACTTC.

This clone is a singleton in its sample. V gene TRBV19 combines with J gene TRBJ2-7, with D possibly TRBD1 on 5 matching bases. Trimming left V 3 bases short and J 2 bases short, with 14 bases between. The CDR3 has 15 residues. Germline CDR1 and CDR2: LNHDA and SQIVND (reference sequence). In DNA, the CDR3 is TGTGCCAGTAGTATTTCCCATGACAGTACCTACGAGCAGTACTTC. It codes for CASSISHDSTYEQYF. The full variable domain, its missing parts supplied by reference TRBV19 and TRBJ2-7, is DGGITQSPKYLFRKEGQNVTLSCEQNLNHDAMYWYRQDPGQGLRLIYYSQIVNDFQKGDIAEGYSVSREKKESFPLTVTSAQKNPTAFYLCASSISHDSTYEQYFGPGTRLTVT.

The CDR3 nucleotides read TGTGCCAGCAGTTACGCCTGGAACACTGAAGCTTTCTTT. Protein sequence: CASSYAWNTEAFF. The rearrangement uses TRBV6-5 and TRBJ1-1; D is uncertain. This CDR3 has 13 residues. V was clipped by 2 bases and J by 1 base, with 5 bases between them. The germline V gene encodes CDR1 MNHEY and CDR2 SVGAGI.

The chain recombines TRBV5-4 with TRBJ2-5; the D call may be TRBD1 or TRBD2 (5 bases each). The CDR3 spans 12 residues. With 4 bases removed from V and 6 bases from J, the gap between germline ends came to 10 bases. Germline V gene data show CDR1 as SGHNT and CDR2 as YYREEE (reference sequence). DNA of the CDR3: TGTGCCAGCAGCAGGGACGGAAAGACCCAGTACTTC. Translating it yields CASSRDGKTQYF.